The 22 T cell receptor beta chains below come from one sample, sequenced in a study of identical twins. TCRdb reprocessed the 5' RACE reads via MiXCR and lists one record per CDR3 protein. The sample holds about 520,000 distinct CDR3 sequences, 20% to 25% seen once. This same sample was also part of a study on T cells expressing NK-cell markers.

Material for sequencing was CD4+ T cells sorted from blood. These receptors were collected from a young woman in good health.

This clonotype was observed a handful of times. The chain is built from TRBV6-1 and TRBJ1-1; D possibly corresponds to TRBD1 (6 bases). Looked up from germline, CDR1 is MNHNS and CDR2 is SASEGT. The V end lost 0 bases, the J end lost 10 bases, and 18 bases lay between the germline ends. CDR3 length equals 15 residues. CDR3: CASSEAKLTGWGAFF. The CDR3 DNA is TGTGCCAGCAGTGAAGCGAAATTAACAGGGTGGGGAGCTTTCTTT.

This clonotype has more than one count but fewer than ten. The chain uses TRBV2 and TRBJ2-3; 9 bases map to TRBD1. J lost 4 bases, V lost 3 bases, and 5 bases had no gene match. Germline lookup yields CDR1 SNHLY and CDR2 FYNNEI. The CDR3 contains 15 residues. In nucleotides, the CDR3 is TGTGCCAGCAGTGACCGGGACAGGGCCCCAGATACGCAGTATTTT. As protein: CASSDRDRAPDTQYF.

This chain joins TRBV29-1 and TRBJ2-1; 10 nucleotides align to TRBD2. The V and J ends lost 7 bases and 0 bases, in that order; junction bases with no gene match: 6. Germline CDR1 and CDR2: SQVTM and ANQGSEA. CDR3 length: 15 amino acids. CDR3 nucleotide sequence: TGCAGCGGGGGAGCGGGAGGGGGCTCCTACAATGAGCAGTTCTTC. The encoded protein is CSGGAGGGSYNEQFF.

This clonotype has just a few counts. The chain is built from TRBV5-8 and TRBJ1-2; TRBD1 is a possible D gene (5 bases). This CDR3 comprises 14 residues. Trimming shortened V by 0 bases and J by 5 bases, and 11 bases separated the two germline ends. Germline CDR1 SGHTS, CDR2 YDEGEE. CDR3 nucleotide sequence: TGTGCCAGCAGCTTGGTAGGGGCGGTATATGGCTACACCTTC. Its translation is CASSLVGAVYGYTF.

This chain uses TRBV3-1 with TRBJ1-2; D is perhaps TRBD1 (5 bases). V gave up 4 bases and J gave up 7 bases, with 13 bases separating them. Germline V CDR1 and CDR2: LGHDT, YNNKEL (reference sequence). The CDR3 extends over 13 amino acids. CDR3 in DNA: TGTGCCAGCAGCCCCCGTACCAGGGCTGGCTACACCTTC. Protein product: CASSPRTRAGYTF. The whole variable domain, filled in from reference TRBV3-1 and TRBJ1-2, reads DTAVSQTPKYLVTQMGNDKSIKCEQNLGHDTMYWYKQDSKKFLKIMFSYNNKELIINETVPNRFSPKSPDKAHLNLHINSLELGDSAVYFCASSPRTRAGYTFGSGTRLTVV.

The chain couples TRBV6-1 to TRBJ2-7; TRBD1 might be the D (6 bases). Between the trimmed V and J ends, which lost 8 bases and 3 bases, there was a span of 17 bases. This CDR3 region has 14 residues. Germline V gene sequence: CDR1 MNHNS, CDR2 SASEGT. The CDR3 region is CASSINPDSYEQYF. The CDR3 DNA reads TGTGCCAGCTCGATAAACCCGGACAGCTACGAGCAGTACTTC.

The chain employs TRBV29-1 and TRBJ2-2; D perhaps matches TRBD1 (7 bases). CDR1 is SQVTM and CDR2 is ANQGSEA in the germline V gene. The CDR3 has 16 amino acids. V was trimmed by 6 bases and J by 7 bases, leaving 24 bases between them. The CDR3 bases are TGCAGCGTCGCACGGGGGACAGACCCTACGAGCGGGGAGCTGTTTTTT. This sequence encodes CSVARGTDPTSGELFF.

The chain links TRBV7-8 to TRBJ2-1; 12 bases map to TRBD2. This CDR3 contains 17 residues. V trimming: 3 bases; J trimming: 7 bases; junction bases outside the gene matches: 10. Germline CDR1 is SGHVS and CDR2 is FQNEAQ. The chain's CDR3 is CASSLRTSGTQMNEQFF. The CDR3 nucleotides read TGTGCCAGCAGCTTGAGGACTAGCGGGACCCAAATGAATGAGCAGTTCTTC.

The J gene is TRBJ2-7, the V gene TRBV5-6; TRBD2 matches at 9 bases. This CDR3 is 14 amino acids long. J gave up 4 bases and V 5 bases, and 7 bases lay outside the gene matches. The germline V gene has CDR1 SGHDT and CDR2 YYEEEE. The CDR3 coding sequence is TGTGCCAGCAGAGCGGGACTAGCTTCGTACGAGCAGTACTTC. This sequence encodes CASRAGLASYEQYF.

V and J are TRBV5-1 and TRBJ2-3; possible D gene TRBD2, 7 bases. CDR1 is SGHRS, CDR2 YFSETQ, per germline. The ends were cut back, 1 base at V and 2 bases at J, with 14 bases in the middle. The CDR3 extends over 16 amino acids. DNA of the CDR3: TGCGCCAGCAGCTTGAGTCGGGGGGCTCTCACAGATACGCAGTATTTT. It translates to CASSLSRGALTDTQYF.

There are a few counts of this clonotype. The rearrangement joins TRBV20-1 to TRBJ2-1; the match to TRBD2 covers 7 bases. The CDR3 loop spans 15 amino acids. V shed 0 bases, J shed 6 bases, and the junction held 8 bases outside the gene matches. Germline V gives CDR1 DFQATT, CDR2 SNEGSKA (reference sequence). CDR3: CSARDLRLAANEQFF. CDR3 DNA: TGCAGTGCTAGAGATCTGAGACTAGCTGCCAATGAGCAGTTCTTC.

This rearrangement joins TRBV6-2 or TRBV6-3 to TRBJ2-3, with D unclear. The CDR3 has 15 amino acids. Trimming removed 0 bases from V and 5 bases from J, with 12 bases in between. The germline CDR1 and CDR2 sequences are MNHEY and SVGEGT. The CDR3 sequence is CASSYSGRSRDTQYF. The CDR3 DNA reads as TGTGCCAGCAGTTACTCGGGAAGGTCCCGAGATACGCAGTATTTT.

The V call is TRBV9, the J call TRBJ1-1; D ambiguous. The CDR3 is 13 amino acids. Per germline, CDR1 SGDLS and CDR2 YYNGEE. V lost 0 bases, J lost 10 bases, and 13 bases lay in between. The CDR3 loop is CASSVGVTSVAFF. CDR3 in DNA: TGTGCCAGCAGCGTAGGGGTGACGTCGGTAGCTTTCTTT.

A few counts support this clonotype. V gene TRBV6-5 combines with J gene TRBJ2-7; 11 bases map to TRBD2. The germline CDR1 and CDR2 sequences are MNHEY and SVGAGI. CDR3 length equals 14 residues. The V segment lost 6 bases and the J segment 5 bases; nucleotides outside the gene matches: 6. The CDR3 sequence: CASRLAGGPHEQYF. CDR3 nucleotides: TGTGCCAGCAGGTTAGCGGGAGGGCCCCACGAGCAGTACTTC.

The chain joins TRBV5-1 to TRBJ1-1, with 7 bases that match TRBD1. Germline loops: CDR1 SGHRS, CDR2 YFSETQ. Unmatched junction bases numbered 4, after V lost 2 bases and J lost 3 bases. The CDR3 runs to 14 residues. The CDR3 region is CASSFGRGDTEAFF. The CDR3 region has the DNA TGCGCCAGCAGCTTTGGCAGGGGGGACACTGAAGCTTTCTTT.

This clonotype was detected only a few times. The rearrangement links TRBV19 to TRBJ2-6; perhaps TRBD1 as D (6 bases). Germline CDR1 is LNHDA and CDR2 is SQIVND (reference sequence). This CDR3 is built from 17 residues. V lost 5 bases and J 0 bases, leaving 14 bases between the germline ends. The CDR3 sequence is CASSGQGPYSGANVLTF. DNA of the CDR3: TGTGCCAGTAGTGGGCAGGGGCCTTACTCTGGGGCCAACGTCCTGACTTTC.

The rearrangement links TRBV9 to TRBJ2-3, with a tentative D call TRBD2 (6 bases). Germline values: CDR1 SGDLS, CDR2 YYNGEE. The CDR3 extends over 17 amino acids. The germline V and J ends were trimmed by 0 bases and 2 bases, with 16 bases remaining between them. The CDR3 region is CASSVEAGTLATDTQYF. In DNA, the CDR3 is TGTGCCAGCAGCGTAGAAGCCGGGACTCTTGCCACAGATACGCAGTATTTT.

This chain links TRBV6-1 with TRBJ2-1; possibly TRBD2 for D (6 bases). V was trimmed by 8 bases and J by 6 bases, leaving 17 bases between them. The CDR3 runs 14 residues. CDR1 is MNHNS and CDR2 is SASEGT in the germline V gene. CDR3 bases: TGTGCCAGCTTCAGACTAGGTTCCCCCAATGAGCAGTTCTTC. As protein: CASFRLGSPNEQFF.

The table lists this clonotype with a few counts. V gene TRBV10-2 combines with J gene TRBJ2-3, with 9 bases matching TRBD2. This CDR3 comprises 13 residues. CDR1 and CDR2 from the germline V gene are WSHSY and SAAADI. V was pared by 7 bases and J by 7 bases, with 6 bases of the junction left unmatched. The DNA for the CDR3 is TGCGCCAGCATCGATAGCGGGAGAAATACGCAGTATTTT. This encodes CASIDSGRNTQYF.

This clonotype has a handful of counts. The chain recombines TRBV20-1 with TRBJ2-2; 7 positions agree with TRBD2. Germline CDR1 is DFQATT and CDR2 is SNEGSKA (reference sequence). The CDR3 sequence is 13 residues long. J lost 6 bases, V lost 2 bases, and 3 bases had no gene match. This chain's CDR3 is CSARSGIPGELFF. The CDR3 DNA is TGCAGTGCTAGAAGCGGGATCCCCGGGGAGCTGTTTTTT.

This clonotype was seen only a few times. This chain uses TRBV5-1 with TRBJ2-7; 14 nucleotides align to TRBD2. The CDR3 extends over 18 amino acids. Germline-derived CDR1 and CDR2 are SGHRS and YFSETQ. V was pared by 4 bases and J by 0 bases, with 9 bases of the junction left unmatched. The CDR3 loop is CASSPGTSGGWSSYEQYF. The CDR3 DNA is TGCGCCAGCAGCCCCGGGACTAGCGGGGGCTGGAGCTCCTACGAGCAGTACTTC. Looking up the rest from reference TRBV5-1 and TRBJ2-7 gives the full variable domain: KAGVTQTPRYLIKTRGQQVTLSCSPISGHRSVSWYQQTPGQGLQFLFEYFSETQRNKGNFPGRFSGRQFSNSRSEMNVSTLELGDSALYLCASSPGTSGGWSSYEQYFGPGTRLTVT.

This clonotype occurred many times. The chain combines TRBV20-1 with TRBJ2-1; 9 bases match TRBD1. The germline gives CDR1 DFQATT, CDR2 SNEGSKA (reference sequence). After removal of 4 bases from V and 6 bases from J, the junction contained 4 bases not matched to a gene. The CDR3 consists of 13 residues. The CDR3 reads CSATGQGANEQFF. In DNA form, the CDR3 reads TGCAGTGCTACGGGACAGGGTGCCAATGAGCAGTTCTTC.